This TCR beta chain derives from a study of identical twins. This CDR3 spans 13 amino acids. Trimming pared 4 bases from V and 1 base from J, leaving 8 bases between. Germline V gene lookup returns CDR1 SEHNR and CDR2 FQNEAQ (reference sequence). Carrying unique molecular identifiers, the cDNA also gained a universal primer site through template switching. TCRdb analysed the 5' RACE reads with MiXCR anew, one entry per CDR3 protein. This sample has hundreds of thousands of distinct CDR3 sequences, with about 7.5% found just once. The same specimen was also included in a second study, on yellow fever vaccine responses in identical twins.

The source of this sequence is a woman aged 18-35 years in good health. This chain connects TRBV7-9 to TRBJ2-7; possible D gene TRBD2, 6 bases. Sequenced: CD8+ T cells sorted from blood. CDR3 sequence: CASSSRGSYEQYF. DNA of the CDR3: TGTGCCAGCAGCTCCCGGGGGTCCTACGAGCAGTACTTC. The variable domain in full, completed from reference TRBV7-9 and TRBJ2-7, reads DTGVSQNPRHKITKRGQNVTFRCDPISEHNRLYWYRQTLGQGPEFLTYFQNEAQLEKSRLLSDRFSAERPKGSFSTLEIQRTEQGDSAMYLCASSSRGSYEQYFGPGTRLTVT.